Presented here are 24 T cell receptor beta chains from one specimen sequenced in a study of blood T cell repertoires in COVID-19. Clones were sequenced by immunoSEQ multiplex PCR, and TCRdb holds only the in-frame ones, with some missing. The sample has some 200,000 clones, approximately 84% seen once. Specimen: peripheral blood. Receptors were obtained from a human donor with acute or convalescent COVID-19. The donor label of this sample is uncertain.

This clone appeared a single time. This rearrangement joins TRBV6-2 or TRBV6-3 to TRBJ1-1; D call uncertain. The germline V gene encodes CDR1 MNHEY and CDR2 SVGEGT. V dropped 4 bases and J dropped 4 bases, with 19 bases sitting between them. The CDR3 runs 16 residues. Written as DNA, the CDR3 is TGTGCCAGCAGTTCCCGGAGTTCGGGAAGAAGCACTGAAGCTTTCTTT. It translates to CASSSRSSGRSTEAFF.

J is TRBJ1-1 and V is TRBV28; D is ambiguous. CDR1 and CDR2 from the germline V gene are MDHEN and SYDVKM. This CDR3 has 12 amino acids. Trimming removed 5 bases at V and 10 bases at J, with 14 bases between. In DNA form, the CDR3 reads TGTGCCAGCAGTCCCCACGTCCGGGGAGCTTTCTTT. Translated: CASSPHVRGAFF.

The sample holds a few counts of this clone. This chain joins TRBV28 and TRBJ2-5; D possibly corresponds to TRBD1 (5 bases). Germline V gene data show CDR1 as MDHEN and CDR2 as SYDVKM. The CDR3 runs 12 residues. The germline V and J ends were trimmed by 6 bases and 2 bases, with 7 bases remaining between them. The CDR3 is CASSQGQETQYF. CDR3 DNA: TGTGCCAGCAGCCAGGGACAAGAGACCCAGTACTTC.

V and J are TRBV7-2 and TRBJ1-5; D remains unclear. The CDR3 sequence is 16 residues long. CDR1 and CDR2 from the germline V gene are SGHTA and FQGNSA. Deletions cut 1 base from V and 3 bases from J, with 13 bases between. The chain's CDR3 is CASSLVRGRINQPQHF. CDR3 nucleotide sequence: TGTGCCAGCAGCTTAGTTCGGGGTCGGATCAATCAGCCCCAGCATTTT.

This clone was seen a few times. The chain links TRBV4-3 to TRBJ1-6; 9 bases agree with TRBD1. The germline V gene has CDR1 LGHNA and CDR2 YSLEER. CDR3 size: 17 residues. The V and J ends lost 0 bases and 4 bases, in that order; junction bases with no gene match: 4. DNA of the CDR3: TGCGCCAGCAGCCAAGAAGTTGGACAGGGGTATAATTCACCCCTCCACTTT. Its protein is CASSQEVGQGYNSPLHF.

The rearrangement links TRBV6-5 to TRBJ1-5, with no clear D. Germline CDR1 reads MNHEY; CDR2 reads SVGAGI. CDR3 size: 14 residues. Trimming left V 8 bases short and J 1 base short, with 12 bases between. The CDR3 DNA reads TGTGCCAGCGGAGGTGGCTCCAGCAATCAGCCCCAGCATTTT. Amino acids: CASGGGSSNQPQHF.

The CDR3 bases are TGTGCCAGTGGGGACACAGGTAATCAGCCCCAGCATTTT. It specifies CASGDTGNQPQHF. The V and J genes are TRBV19 and TRBJ1-5; D may be TRBD1 (6 bases). Trimming cost V 8 bases and J 4 bases, with 12 bases left between them. The CDR3 loop spans 13 amino acids. Looked up from germline, CDR1 is LNHDA and CDR2 is SQIVND (reference sequence).

This clone has just a few counts. V and J are TRBV7-9 and TRBJ1-6, with no clear D. The CDR3 runs 15 residues. The germline CDR1 and CDR2 sequences are SEHNR and FQNEAQ (reference sequence). V shed 5 bases and J shed 8 bases, with 16 bases lying between them. The CDR3 region is CASSAVGGDHSPLHF. The CDR3 bases are TGTGCCAGCAGCGCCGTAGGAGGAGACCATTCACCCCTCCACTTT.

This clone was seen only a few times. The chain links TRBV9 to TRBJ2-1; D remains unclear. This CDR3 comprises 15 residues. V was pared by 0 bases and J by 6 bases, with 13 bases between. CDR1 is SGDLS and CDR2 is YYNGEE in the germline V gene. CDR3 in amino acids: CASSVAPTPSNEQFF. CDR3 sequence (DNA): TGTGCCAGCAGCGTAGCCCCTACCCCCTCCAATGAGCAGTTCTTC.

This clone appeared a few times. V is TRBV6-2 or TRBV6-3 and J is TRBJ1-4, with 9 bases aligning to TRBD1. CDR3 length equals 17 residues. Germline CDR1 is MNHEY and CDR2 is SVGEGT. Trimming took 6 bases from V and 2 from J; bases not matched to a gene: 10. The CDR3 coding sequence is TGTGCCAGCAGCCCTGGACAGGGGATGGCGACTAATGAAAAACTGTTTTTT. This encodes CASSPGQGMATNEKLFF.

This rearrangement joins TRBV7-9 to TRBJ2-2; 9 nucleotides line up with TRBD2. Trimming cost V 6 bases and J 7 bases; bases outside gene matches: 9. Germline V gene sequence: CDR1 SEHNR, CDR2 FQNEAQ (reference sequence). The CDR3 covers 15 residues. DNA of the CDR3: TGTGCCAGCAGACAACTAGCGGGTCGGAGCGGGGAGCTGTTTTTT. Translation gives CASRQLAGRSGELFF.

The rearrangement links TRBV30 to TRBJ2-3, with TRBD2 identical over 10 bases. From germline, CDR1 is GTSNPN and CDR2 SVGIG (reference sequence). The V gene end was trimmed by 4 bases and the J gene end by 0 bases; junction bases not matched to a gene: 4. The CDR3 extends over 15 amino acids. DNA of the CDR3: TGTGCCTGGATAGGACTAGCGGCAAGCACAGATACGCAGTATTTT. This codes for CAWIGLAASTDTQYF. Using reference TRBV30 and TRBJ2-3 for the parts outside the CDR3, the full variable domain is SQTIHQWPATLVQPVGSPLSLECTVEGTSNPNLYWYRQAAGRGLQLLFYSVGIGQISSEVPQNLSASRPQDRQFILSSKKLLLSDSGFYLCAWIGLAASTDTQYFGPGTRLTVL.

The rearrangement joins TRBV7-3 to TRBJ2-1, with TRBD2 identical over 8 bases. Germline assignment: CDR1 SGHTA and CDR2 FQGTGA. The CDR3 sequence is 15 residues long. The V segment lost 5 bases and the J segment 2 bases; nucleotides outside the gene matches: 5. The CDR3 protein is CASSIREGPYNEQFF. The CDR3 DNA reads TGTGCCAGCAGCATACGGGAGGGGCCCTACAATGAGCAGTTCTTC.

The gene calls are TRBV5-1 and TRBJ2-7; TRBD1 matches 10 bases. The CDR3 loop spans 13 amino acids. Trimming cost V 3 bases and J 9 bases; bases outside gene matches: 6. Germline V gives CDR1 SGHRS, CDR2 YFSETQ. The CDR3 is CASSSGQGSLQYF. The CDR3 DNA is TGCGCCAGCAGCTCGGGACAGGGGAGTTTGCAGTACTTC.

V gene TRBV18 combines with J gene TRBJ1-5; D possibly corresponds to TRBD1 (5 bases). Between the trimmed V and J ends, which lost 6 bases and 5 bases, there was a span of 17 bases. This CDR3 is built from 15 residues. The germline gives CDR1 KGHSH, CDR2 LQKENI. The CDR3 region has the DNA TGTGCCAGCTCTCTCTCGGCAGGCAGGGATCAGCCCCAGCATTTT. This translates into CASSLSAGRDQPQHF.

This clone was found once. This chain links TRBV30 with TRBJ2-3; TRBD2 aligns across 8 bases. Looked up from germline, CDR1 is GTSNPN and CDR2 is SVGIG (reference sequence). The ends lost 3 bases at V and 6 bases at J; junction bases unmatched: 5. This CDR3 contains 13 residues. The CDR3 sequence is CAWRSAGADTQYF. DNA of the CDR3: TGTGCCTGGAGATCAGCGGGAGCGGATACGCAGTATTTT.

The rearrangement joins TRBV20-1 to TRBJ2-1; 9 positions match TRBD2. Looked up from germline, CDR1 is DFQATT and CDR2 is SNEGSKA (reference sequence). V trimming: 3 bases; J trimming: 6 bases; junction bases outside the gene matches: 9. The CDR3 totals 15 residues. The CDR3 spells CSASPRTSAPNEQFF. The DNA for the CDR3 is TGCAGTGCTAGTCCCCGGACTAGCGCACCCAATGAGCAGTTCTTC.

V is TRBV10-3 and J is TRBJ2-1, with D perhaps matching TRBD2 (5 bases). Germline values: CDR1 ENHRY, CDR2 SYGVKD. The CDR3 contains 16 residues. Trimming removed 9 bases at V and 6 bases at J, with 24 bases between. As DNA, the CDR3 is TGTGCCATTGCCCGCTCCAGCGGAACCTTAGGCAATGAGCAGTTCTTC. Protein sequence: CAIARSSGTLGNEQFF.

The chain combines TRBV5-1 with TRBJ2-7, with TRBD1 matching 11 bases. This CDR3 has 17 residues. Germline CDR1 is SGHRS and CDR2 is YFSETQ. The J segment lost 3 bases and the V segment lost 0 bases, leaving 8 bases of the junction unmatched. The CDR3 sequence: CASSLEGQGAQGYEQYF. For the CDR3, the DNA is TGCGCCAGCAGCTTGGAAGGACAGGGGGCGCAAGGCTACGAGCAGTACTTC.

This clone was seen only a few times. The gene calls are TRBV7-8 and TRBJ1-3, with 7 bases aligning to TRBD1. CDR1 is SGHVS and CDR2 is FQNEAQ in the germline V gene. The CDR3 totals 17 residues. With V trimmed by 5 bases and J by 4 bases, 14 bases remained unmatched. The CDR3 sequence is CASSIVGGQLRGNTIYF. CDR3 bases: TGTGCCAGCAGCATAGTCGGGGGACAGCTCCGCGGAAACACCATATATTTT. Looking up the rest from reference TRBV7-8 and TRBJ1-3 gives the full variable domain: GAGVSQSPRYKVAKRGQDVALRCDPISGHVSLFWYQQALGQGPEFLTYFQNEAQLDKSGLPSDRFFAERPEGSVSTLKIQRTQQEDSAVYLCASSIVGGQLRGNTIYFGEGSWLTVV.

The J gene is TRBJ2-1, the V gene TRBV7-6, with D possibly matching TRBD1 (5 bases). This CDR3 has 16 amino acids. V was shortened by 2 bases and J by 2 bases, with 13 bases between the two germline ends. Germline CDR1 SGHVS, CDR2 FNYEAQ. The CDR3 sequence is CASSLIAAGPYNEQFF. The DNA of the CDR3 is TGTGCCAGCAGCTTAATAGCAGCAGGGCCCTACAATGAGCAGTTCTTC.

This sequence joins TRBV6-5 and TRBJ1-2; TRBD1 agrees at 12 bases. Germline CDR1 reads MNHEY; CDR2 reads SVGAGI. This CDR3 has 15 residues. V trimming: 2 bases; J trimming: 7 bases; junction bases outside the gene matches: 5. CDR3 nucleotide sequence: TGTGCCAGCAGTTACCGGGACAGGGGGCGGCGTGGCTACACCTTC. Translation gives CASSYRDRGRRGYTF.

This clone has just a few counts. The J gene is TRBJ1-5, the V gene TRBV4-1; D is unclear. Trimming removed 0 bases at V and 9 bases at J, with 21 bases between. The CDR3 covers 17 residues. Per germline, CDR1 MGHRA and CDR2 YSYEKL. In DNA form, the CDR3 reads TGCGCCAGCAGCCAAGATTGGGAGCCGCGTCCTGTGCGGCCCCAGCATTTT. This gives the protein CASSQDWEPRPVRPQHF.

This clone was counted a few times. V and J are TRBV27 and TRBJ1-4, with TRBD1 identical over 8 bases. V was pared by 2 bases and J by 8 bases, with 10 bases of the junction left unmatched. The CDR3 spans 16 residues. Germline CDR1 reads MNHEY; CDR2 reads SMNVEV (reference sequence). The DNA of the CDR3 is TGTGCCAGCAGTTTAACGGGCAGGGGGCTCTTCGAAAAACTGTTTTTT. Encoded protein: CASSLTGRGLFEKLFF.